The clone carrying this T cell receptor beta chain showed up just once. The V end was cut by 6 bases, the J end by 3 bases, with 12 bases between. CDR1 MDHEN and CDR2 SYDVKM come from the germline V gene. The CDR3 runs to 14 residues. These data come from a study of follicular helper T cells after annual influenza vaccination. Across the whole study: Across the 2013-2014, 2014-2015 and 2015-2016 vaccination seasons, some subjects were resampled.

Specified time point: 2014-2015 season, 7 days after vaccination. Sequencing used immunoSEQ multiplex PCR; TCRdb keeps in-frame clones, though not all of them. The sample lists about 7,800 clones, around 78% occurring once. The sequencing used CXCR5+ CD38- circulating T follicular helper cells from blood, collected 7 days after influenza vaccination. As to subset: circulating Tfh, non-naive CD4+CXCR5+PD-1+ (ICOS+CD38+ or ICOS-CD38-). The TCR sequence derives from an adult who received the influenza vaccine. The chain combines TRBV28 with TRBJ2-1; D uncertain. This chain's CDR3 is CASRPVSNYNEQFF. CDR3 coding DNA: TGTGCCAGCAGGCCCGTGAGCAACTACAATGAGCAGTTCTTC.